This T cell receptor beta chain was found in a study of cytotoxic CD8 clonotypes in ibrutinib-treated CLL. Some clones are missing from TCRdb's copy, which holds only in-frame ones; the method was immunoSEQ multiplex PCR. The sample includes 250,000 to 350,000 clones, 65% to 85% seen only once; the top ten take roughly 5.7%. This CDR3 is 13 amino acids long. V was pared by 6 bases and J by 0 bases, with 9 bases between. Germline V CDR1 and CDR2: SNHLY, FYNNEI. The J gene is TRBJ2-7, the V gene TRBV2, with D uncertain. The material sequenced was PBMCs, taken at disease progression, from a patient treated with ibrutinib. The sequence was collected from a human donor with chronic lymphocytic leukemia. Written as DNA, the CDR3 is TGTGCCAGCAGACAGCTGAGCTCCTACGAGCAGTACTTC. This codes for CASRQLSSYEQYF.